Following are 29 T cell receptor beta chains from one sample sequenced in a study of shared clonotypes between healthy human individuals. The protocol was immunoSEQ multiplex PCR, while the TCRdb copy is restricted to in-frame clones and leaves out a portion. Of fewer than 1.8 million clones in the sample, around 98.5% are singletons; the top ten hold 0.36%. The sequenced sample consisted of naive CD4+ T cells sorted from blood. The subset is: CD45RA+ positively selected. Receptor source: a man aged 30 to 45 in good health.

Notes on this clone: The sample carries other DNA sequences with the same CDR3. This sequence joins TRBV29-1 and TRBJ1-2; the match to TRBD1 covers 7 bases. The CDR3 has 12 residues. Germline V CDR1 and CDR2: SQVTM, ANQGSEA. V dropped 4 bases and J dropped 4; count of bases not matched to a gene: 3. CDR3 in DNA: TGCAGCGTTGGAGGGACAGCCTATGGCTACACCTTC. This encodes CSVGGTAYGYTF. Variable domain in full (rest from reference TRBV29-1 and TRBJ1-2): SAVISQKPSRDICQRGTSLTIQCQVDSQVTMMFWYRQQPGQSLTLIATANQGSEATYESGFVIDKFPISRPNLTFSTLTVSNMSPEDSSIYLCSVGGTAYGYTFGSGTRLTVV.

The genes are TRBV11-2 and TRBJ2-7; TRBD2 aligns across 7 bases. CDR1 and CDR2 (germline): SGHAT, FQNNGV. The CDR3 contains 13 residues. With V trimmed by 8 bases and J by 3 bases, 7 bases remained unmatched. CDR3 nucleotide sequence: TGTGCCAGCGGGCTAGCGGTTTTCTACGAGCAGTACTTC. This encodes CASGLAVFYEQYF.

The V gene is TRBV6-5, the J gene TRBJ2-1; no reliable D call. The CDR3 runs 14 residues. Trimming removed 0 bases from V and 3 bases from J, with 6 bases in between. Germline-derived CDR1 and CDR2 are MNHEY and SVGAGI. The CDR3 nucleotides read TGTGCCAGCAGTTACTCGACCATCTACAATGAGCAGTTCTTC. This sequence encodes CASSYSTIYNEQFF.

The genes are TRBV7-8 and TRBJ1-1; TRBD1 aligns across 7 bases. This CDR3 spans 15 amino acids. J was trimmed by 3 bases and V by 4 bases; bases with no gene match: 8. The germline V gene encodes CDR1 SGHVS and CDR2 FQNEAQ. The CDR3 region is CASSSEGARDTEAFF. The DNA for the CDR3 is TGTGCCAGCAGCTCTGAGGGGGCGCGAGACACTGAAGCTTTCTTT.

The chain uses TRBV5-4 and TRBJ2-4; D perhaps matches TRBD2 (6 bases). The CDR3 loop spans 15 amino acids. V lost 0 bases, J lost 6 bases, and 13 bases lay in between. Germline loops: CDR1 SGHNT, CDR2 YYREEE (reference sequence). As DNA, the CDR3 is TGTGCCAGCAGCTTGGCTCCCGGGACTGGAAACATTCAGTACTTC. This gives the protein CASSLAPGTGNIQYF.

The chain is built from TRBV7-9 and TRBJ2-1; 13 bases are a match to TRBD2. The CDR3 is made up of 16 amino acids. CDR1 is SEHNR, CDR2 FQNEAQ, per germline (reference sequence). V lost 8 bases, J lost 6 bases, and 10 bases stayed unmatched. This CDR3 is CASGRYGTSGINEQFF. The CDR3 DNA follows: TGTGCCAGCGGCCGATACGGGACTAGCGGGATCAATGAGCAGTTCTTC.

The rearrangement uses TRBV5-6 and TRBJ1-1, with D possibly being TRBD1 (6 bases). Germline V gene sequence: CDR1 SGHDT, CDR2 YYEEEE. The CDR3 contains 15 residues. Trimming cost V 1 base and J 0 bases, with 10 bases left between them. The CDR3 loop reads CASSLLGAMNTEAFF. The DNA for the CDR3 is TGTGCCAGCAGCTTGTTGGGGGCTATGAACACTGAAGCTTTCTTT.

The chain joins TRBV7-6 to TRBJ2-3; no clear D gene. Germline V gene sequence: CDR1 SGHVS, CDR2 FNYEAQ. V was shortened by 5 bases and J by 0 bases, with 12 bases between the two germline ends. The length of the CDR3 is 15 residues. DNA of the CDR3: TGTGCCAGCAGCCATTTTTCCCCTAGCACAGATACGCAGTATTTT. It yields the protein CASSHFSPSTDTQYF.

This chain uses TRBV9 with TRBJ2-5; no firm D call. V was cut by 3 bases and J by 1 base, with 10 bases left in between. The CDR3 is 14 residues long. Germline CDR1 is SGDLS and CDR2 is YYNGEE. CDR3 in amino acids: CASSATVGQETQYF. The CDR3, as DNA: TGTGCCAGCAGCGCTACGGTGGGCCAAGAGACCCAGTACTTC.

This clone was observed once. The chain is built from TRBV6-5 and TRBJ1-4; D gene unclear. This CDR3 contains 12 residues. V gave up 10 bases and J gave up 2 bases, with 8 bases separating them. Germline CDR1 MNHEY, CDR2 SVGAGI. CDR3: CATHSTNEKLFF. Written as DNA, the CDR3 is TGTGCCACACACAGCACTAATGAAAAACTGTTTTTT.

J is TRBJ1-1 and V is TRBV19; D is perhaps TRBD1 (6 bases). The CDR3 has 14 residues. Germline CDR1 is LNHDA and CDR2 is SQIVND (reference sequence). V gave up 2 bases and J gave up 1 base, with 8 bases separating them. The CDR3 sequence: CASSISGANTEAFF. CDR3 sequence (DNA): TGTGCCAGTAGTATATCGGGGGCGAACACTGAAGCTTTCTTT.

The gene calls are TRBV6-6 and TRBJ2-7; D perhaps matches TRBD1 (5 bases). Germline CDR1 MNHNY, CDR2 SVGAGI (reference sequence). This CDR3 spans 14 amino acids. Trimming left V 7 bases short and J 2 bases short, with 15 bases between. CDR3 sequence (DNA): TGTGCCAGCACCAAGCTGAGACAGCCCTACGAGCAGTACTTC. Translating gives CASTKLRQPYEQYF.

The J gene is TRBJ2-1, the V gene TRBV11-3, with D perhaps assigned TRBD1 or TRBD2 (5 bases each). The V and J ends lost 6 bases and 2 bases respectively, with 20 bases between them. This CDR3 has 17 residues. The germline V gene has CDR1 SGHNT and CDR2 YENEEA. The CDR3 region has the DNA TGTGCCAGCAGTGTAGGCCGGGGCCGTAGTACCTACAATGAGCAGTTCTTC. This translates into CASSVGRGRSTYNEQFF.

In the case of this clone: One junction end does not reproduce the germline sequence, and a read error may be involved. J is TRBJ1-1 and V is TRBV29-1; the D gene is possibly TRBD1 (6 bases). The germline gives CDR1 SQVTM, CDR2 ANQGSEA. The CDR3 runs 16 residues. This CDR3 reads CSVEGQHTLRNTEAFF. The CDR3 DNA reads as TGCAGCGTCGAAGGACAGCACACTCTGCGGAACACTGAAGCTTTCTTT.

The chain uses TRBV9 and TRBJ2-4; 7 bases match TRBD2. After removal of 4 bases from V and 8 bases from J, the junction contained 6 bases not matched to a gene. The CDR3 is made up of 13 amino acids. Germline V gene data show CDR1 as SGDLS and CDR2 as YYNGEE. As DNA, the CDR3 is TGTGCCAGCAGCCCCCGCGGGGGAGACATTCAGTACTTC. Amino acid sequence: CASSPRGGDIQYF. Based on the CDR3 plus reference TRBV9 and TRBJ2-4, the full variable domain is DSGVTQTPKHLITATGQRVTLRCSPRSGDLSVYWYQQSLDQGLQFLIQYYNGEERAKGNILERFSAQQFPDLHSELNLSSLELGDSALYFCASSPRGGDIQYFGAGTRLSVL.

The gene calls are TRBV12-5 and TRBJ2-1; D is uncertain. The germline V and J ends were trimmed by 1 base and 0 bases, with 7 bases remaining between them. The CDR3 contains 15 residues. Germline-derived CDR1 and CDR2 are LGHNT and FRNRAP. The DNA of the CDR3 is TGTGCTAGTGGTTTGGGGCAGGTCTCCTACAATGAGCAGTTCTTC. This gives the protein CASGLGQVSYNEQFF.

The chain carries TRBV29-1 and TRBJ2-1; the match to TRBD2 covers 7 bases. The germline gives CDR1 SQVTM, CDR2 ANQGSEA. There are 17 residues in the CDR3. The V gene end was trimmed by 3 bases and the J gene end by 2 bases; junction bases not matched to a gene: 13. CDR3 sequence: CSVELSLGGRAYNEQFF. The CDR3 DNA sequence: TGCAGCGTTGAGCTCAGCTTGGGGGGGAGAGCCTACAATGAGCAGTTCTTC.

This rearrangement joins TRBV7-2 to TRBJ2-7; D might be TRBD1 or TRBD2, each matching 5 bases. The length of the CDR3 is 15 residues. Germline CDR1 and CDR2: SGHTA and FQGNSA. V was clipped by 5 bases and J by 7 bases, with 21 bases between them. This CDR3 is CASSRPGTMPQEQYF. The DNA for the CDR3 is TGTGCCAGCAGCCGACCAGGGACCATGCCCCAGGAGCAGTACTTC.

This clone was observed once. The chain joins TRBV7-3 to TRBJ1-3, with D maybe TRBD1 (6 bases). Trimming stripped 3 bases from V and 4 bases from J, with 13 bases between. CDR1 and CDR2 (germline): SGHTA, FQGTGA. This CDR3 is 15 amino acids long. CDR3 in DNA: TGTGCCAGCAGCTTCGACAGGAACCAAGGAAACACCATATATTTT. It is translated as CASSFDRNQGNTIYF.

The chain recombines TRBV7-8 with TRBJ2-1, with D tentatively TRBD2 (5 bases). V was trimmed by 5 bases and J by 7 bases, leaving 24 bases between them. Germline V gene data show CDR1 as SGHVS and CDR2 as FQNEAQ. The CDR3 has 17 residues. CDR3 sequence: CASSKAVGRGGRNEQFF. CDR3 DNA sequence: TGTGCCAGCAGCAAGGCGGTAGGTCGCGGAGGCAGGAATGAGCAGTTCTTC.

The chain carries TRBV9 and TRBJ2-2, with TRBD1 as a possible D gene (6 bases). V was shortened by 2 bases and J by 2 bases, with 19 bases between the two germline ends. The germline V gene encodes CDR1 SGDLS and CDR2 YYNGEE. This CDR3 comprises 18 residues. In DNA form, the CDR3 reads TGTGCCAGCAGCGTGGCCTGGATGTGGACAGAAAACACCGGGGAGCTGTTTTTT. Protein sequence: CASSVAWMWTENTGELFF.

This clone is a singleton in its sample. CDR3 in DNA: TGTGCCAGCAGCCAACCCCCGGGACTAGCGAGTTACGAGCAGTACTTC. It yields the protein CASSQPPGLASYEQYF. The rearrangement joins TRBV7-9 to TRBJ2-7, with 10 bases matching TRBD2. The CDR3 consists of 16 residues. Germline assignment: CDR1 SEHNR and CDR2 FQNEAQ (reference sequence). The trim removed 5 bases at V and 4 bases at J, leaving 11 bases unmatched.

The chain is built from TRBV28 and TRBJ1-1; no definite D call. Germline V lookup: CDR1 MDHEN, CDR2 SYDVKM. The CDR3 extends over 15 amino acids. Trimming took off 8 bases at V and 1 base at J, with 17 bases between the two ends. CDR3 nucleotides: TGTGCCAGCTCCCCAGGAGGCGGGGAGAACACTGAAGCTTTCTTT. It is translated as CASSPGGGENTEAFF.

The chain recombines TRBV5-1 with TRBJ2-7; D not certain. This CDR3 has 16 residues. With 0 bases removed from V and 5 bases from J, the gap between germline ends came to 18 bases. Germline CDR1 SGHRS, CDR2 YFSETQ. This CDR3 is CASSLELAPGLDEQYF. The CDR3 bases are TGCGCCAGCAGCTTGGAACTTGCCCCAGGTCTGGACGAGCAGTACTTC.

This chain links TRBV5-4 with TRBJ2-5; tentative D call: TRBD2 (6 bases). This CDR3 has 14 residues. V was pared by 3 bases and J by 5 bases, with 14 bases between. Germline V CDR1 and CDR2: SGHNT, YYREEE (reference sequence). CDR3 DNA sequence: TGTGCCAGCAGCTGGGTGAGCGGAGGGGAGACCCAGTACTTC. This translates into CASSWVSGGETQYF.

This clone was counted once. The J gene is TRBJ1-5, the V gene TRBV7-9; D is ambiguous. Germline V gene lookup returns CDR1 SEHNR and CDR2 FQNEAQ (reference sequence). The length of the CDR3 is 13 residues. The V end was cut by 5 bases, the J end by 7 bases, with 12 bases between. The CDR3 region is CASSINVGQPQHF. Written as DNA, the CDR3 is TGTGCCAGCAGCATAAACGTAGGGCAGCCCCAGCATTTT.

The V gene is TRBV2, the J gene TRBJ2-7, with D possibly TRBD2 on 6 matching bases. The CDR3 extends over 15 amino acids. CDR1 is SNHLY and CDR2 is FYNNEI in the germline V gene. V gave up 6 bases and J gave up 4 bases, with 19 bases separating them. CDR3 in amino acids: CASRGGGASPYEQYF. CDR3 in DNA: TGTGCCAGCAGGGGAGGCGGAGCCAGTCCTTACGAGCAGTACTTC.

This sequence joins TRBV5-4 and TRBJ2-5, with a weak D call TRBD1 (5 bases). The CDR3 sequence is 14 residues long. V was trimmed by 3 bases and J by 4 bases, leaving 13 bases between them. From germline, CDR1 is SGHNT and CDR2 YYREEE (reference sequence). The CDR3 DNA is TGTGCCAGCAGCTCCCTTGTAAGGGGAGAGACCCAGTACTTC. Translated, it gives CASSSLVRGETQYF.

The V and J genes are TRBV6-5 and TRBJ1-2; D is possibly TRBD1 (6 bases). Germline V gene lookup returns CDR1 MNHEY and CDR2 SVGAGI. The CDR3 loop spans 14 amino acids. V lost 6 bases and J 6 bases, leaving 17 bases between the germline ends. The CDR3, as DNA: TGTGCCAGCAGCTACAGGGCTCAAGAGGATGGCTACACCTTC. It specifies CASSYRAQEDGYTF.